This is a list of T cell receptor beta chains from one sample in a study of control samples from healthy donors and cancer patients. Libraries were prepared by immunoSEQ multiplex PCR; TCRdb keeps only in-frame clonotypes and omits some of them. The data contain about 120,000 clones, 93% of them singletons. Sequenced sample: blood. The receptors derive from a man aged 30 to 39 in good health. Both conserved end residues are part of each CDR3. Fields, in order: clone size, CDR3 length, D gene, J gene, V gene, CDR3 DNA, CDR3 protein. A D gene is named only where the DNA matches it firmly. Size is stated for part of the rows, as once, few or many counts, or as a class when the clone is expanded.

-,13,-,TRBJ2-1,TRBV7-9,TGTGCCAGCGGGGACTCTCCCTACAATGAGCAGTTCTTC,CASGDSPYNEQFF
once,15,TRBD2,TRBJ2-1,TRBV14,TGTGCCAGCAGCCAAGGACTAGCGGGGGGGAATGAGCAGTTCTTC,CASSQGLAGGNEQFF
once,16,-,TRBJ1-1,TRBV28,TGTGCCAGCAGGCCCGCTCCGGAGAACATGAACACTGAAGCTTTCTTT,CASRPAPENMNTEAFF
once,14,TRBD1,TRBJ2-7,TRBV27,TGTGCCAGCAGTTCTGGACAGGACCCCTACGAGCAGTACTTC,CASSSGQDPYEQYF
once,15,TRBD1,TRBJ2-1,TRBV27,TGTGCCAGCAGTCCCGGGACAGGGGGCTACAATGAGCAGTTCTTC,CASSPGTGGYNEQFF
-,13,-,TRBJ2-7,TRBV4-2,TGTGCCAGCAGCCAAGATCTCATCGGCGAGCAGTACTTC,CASSQDLIGEQYF
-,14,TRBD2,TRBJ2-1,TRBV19,TGTGCCAGTAGTATGGGCACTAGCGGGGGTAAGCAGTTCTTC,CASSMGTSGGKQFF
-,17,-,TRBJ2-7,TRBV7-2,TGTGCCAGCAGCTTTGATCGGGTTGAGGGGGGGGACTACGAGCAGTACTTC,CASSFDRVEGGDYEQYF
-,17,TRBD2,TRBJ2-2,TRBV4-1,TGCGCCAGCAGCCAAGTGGACGCCTCGGGGGGGAGCGGGGAGCTGTTTTTT,CASSQVDASGGSGELFF
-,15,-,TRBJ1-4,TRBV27,TGTGCCAGCAGTTTATCGGGCTCAACTAATGAAAAACTGTTTTTT,CASSLSGSTNEKLFF
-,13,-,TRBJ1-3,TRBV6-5,TGTGCCAGCAGGAACCCTGGGGGAAACACCATATATTTT,CASRNPGGNTIYF
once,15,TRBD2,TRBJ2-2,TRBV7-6,TGTGCCAGCAGCTTCTCTAGCGGGGGGGCCGGGGAGCTGTTTTTT,CASSFSSGGAGELFF
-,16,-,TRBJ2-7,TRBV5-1,TGCGCCAGCAGCCCGCCAACTACAGGGCCCTCCTACGAGCAGTACTTC,CASSPPTTGPSYEQYF
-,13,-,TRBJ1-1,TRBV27,TGTGCCAGCAGTGCGGACGAGAACACTGAAGCTTTCTTT,CASSADENTEAFF
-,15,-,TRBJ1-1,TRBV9,TGTGCCAGCAGCGTAGGATATTCCATGAACACTGAAGCTTTCTTT,CASSVGYSMNTEAFF
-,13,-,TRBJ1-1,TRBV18,TGTGCCAGCTCACCCTCAAGGGACACTGAAGCTTTCTTT,CASSPSRDTEAFF
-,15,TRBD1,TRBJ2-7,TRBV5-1,TGCGCCAGCAGTCAAGACAGGGGCCTTCTCTACGAGCAGTACTTC,CASSQDRGLLYEQYF
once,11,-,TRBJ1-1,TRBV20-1,TGCAGTGCTGCCCGTGGCACTGAAGCTTTCTTT,CSAARGTEAFF
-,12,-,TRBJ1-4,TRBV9,TGTGCCAGCGGGAGGGGAAATGAAAAACTGTTTTTT,CASGRGNEKLFF
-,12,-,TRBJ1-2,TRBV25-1,TGTGCCAGCAGTTCCACGATTCATGGCTACACCTTC,CASSSTIHGYTF
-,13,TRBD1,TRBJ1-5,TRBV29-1,TGCAGCGTTGGGGACAGGGGCGGCCAGCCCCAGCATTTT,CSVGDRGGQPQHF
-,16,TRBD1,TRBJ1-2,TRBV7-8,TGTGCCAGCAGCCCCACCAAGACAGGGGGCAACTATGGCTACACCTTC,CASSPTKTGGNYGYTF
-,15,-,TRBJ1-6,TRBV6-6,TGTGCCAGCAGTTATTTTGACACATCCCTTCATCCCCTCCACTTT,CASSYFDTSLHPLHF
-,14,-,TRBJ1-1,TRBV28,TGTGCCAGCAGCCCCAGGGGTTCGAACACTGAAGCTTTCTTT,CASSPRGSNTEAFF
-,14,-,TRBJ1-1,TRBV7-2,TGTGCCAGCAACACCGGGACCCTGAACACTGAAGCTTTCTTT,CASNTGTLNTEAFF
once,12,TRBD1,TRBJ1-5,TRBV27,TGTGCCAGCGGGACAGGTATACGGCCCCAGCATTTT,CASGTGIRPQHF
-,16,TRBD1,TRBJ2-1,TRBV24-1,TGTGCCACCAGCTTCTCAGGGACAGGGCTATACAATGAGCAGTTCTTC,CATSFSGTGLYNEQFF
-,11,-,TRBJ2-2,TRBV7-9,TGTGCCAGCAGCGTTCACGTGCGGCTGTTTTTT,CASSVHVRLFF
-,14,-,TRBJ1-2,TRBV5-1,TGCGCCAGCTCCGAGGGGGGGTCTAACTATGGCTACACCTTC,CASSEGGSNYGYTF
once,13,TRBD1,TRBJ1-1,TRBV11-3,TGTGCCAGCAGCCCAGGGGGAACCACTGAAGCTTTCTTT,CASSPGGTTEAFF
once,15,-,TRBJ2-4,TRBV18,TGTGCCAGCTCACCTCCTCCCAGGGCAGAAAACATTCAGTACTTC,CASSPPPRAENIQYF
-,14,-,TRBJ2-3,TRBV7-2,TGTGCCAGCAGCTTAGTTCAGACCACAGATACGCAGTATTTT,CASSLVQTTDTQYF
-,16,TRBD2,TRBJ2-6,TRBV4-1,TGCGCCAGCAGCCAAGGGGGGGGTCCTTTAGCCAACGTCCTGACTTTC,CASSQGGGPLANVLTF
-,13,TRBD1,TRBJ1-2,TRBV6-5,TGTGCCAGCAGCCGGACAGGGGTTTATGGCTACACCTTC,CASSRTGVYGYTF
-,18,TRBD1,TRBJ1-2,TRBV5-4,TGTGCCAGCAGCTTAAAAAAGTACGGTGGACAGGGTGATGATGGCTACACCTTC,CASSLKKYGGQGDDGYTF
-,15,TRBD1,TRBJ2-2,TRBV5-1,TGCGCCAGCAGCCCAGGGGACAGGGACACCGGGGAGCTGTTTTTT,CASSPGDRDTGELFF
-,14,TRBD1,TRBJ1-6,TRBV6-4,TGTGCCAGCAGCCAAACAGGGGGGGATTCACCCCTCCACTTT,CASSQTGGDSPLHF
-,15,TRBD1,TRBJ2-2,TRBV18,TGTGCCAGCTTAGCCGGGACAGGGCCCACCGGGGAGCTGTTTTTT,CASLAGTGPTGELFF
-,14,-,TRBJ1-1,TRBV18,TGTGCCAGCTCACCACAGGGGATGAACACTGAAGCTTTCTTT,CASSPQGMNTEAFF
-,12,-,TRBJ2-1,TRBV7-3,TGTGCCAGCAGCTTGGAGGGCAATGAGCAGTTCTTC,CASSLEGNEQFF
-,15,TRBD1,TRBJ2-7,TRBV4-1,TGCGCCAGCAGCCAAGTACAGGGGGCTTCCTACGAGCAGTACTTC,CASSQVQGASYEQYF
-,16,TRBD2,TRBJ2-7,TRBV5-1,TGCGCCAGCAGCCCTGGGGTCGGGGCGGGGGGAGACGAGCAGTACTTC,CASSPGVGAGGDEQYF
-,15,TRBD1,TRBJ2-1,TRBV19,TGTGCCAGTAGTATAGAAGGGGGACAGGCAAATGAGCAGTTCTTC,CASSIEGGQANEQFF
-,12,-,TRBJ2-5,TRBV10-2,TGCGCCAGCTGGAGTGGGGGGGAGACCCAGTACTTC,CASWSGGETQYF
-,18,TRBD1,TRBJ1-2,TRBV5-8,TGTGCCAGCAGCTTTGCGAAAGAACAGGGGGCGTGGAGTCCTGGCTACACCTTC,CASSFAKEQGAWSPGYTF
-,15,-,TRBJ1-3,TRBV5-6,TGTGCCAGCAGCTTGGTGGCCGACTCTGGAAACACCATATATTTT,CASSLVADSGNTIYF
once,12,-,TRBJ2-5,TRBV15,TGTGCCACCAGCAGAGTAGGAGAGACCCAGTACTTC,CATSRVGETQYF
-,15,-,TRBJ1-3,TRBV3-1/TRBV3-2,TGTGCCAGCAGCCGAACAGGGAGCTCTGGAAACACCATATATTTT,CASSRTGSSGNTIYF
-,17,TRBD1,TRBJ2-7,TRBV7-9,TGTGCCAGCAGCTTAAGGACAACCGGGACAGGGCGTGACGAGCAGTACTTC,CASSLRTTGTGRDEQYF
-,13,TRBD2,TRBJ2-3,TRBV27,TGTGCCAGCAGTTCCGCGGGGGTCGTCGCGCAGTATTTT,CASSSAGVVAQYF
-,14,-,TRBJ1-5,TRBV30,TGTGCCTGGAGTACGACATATAGCAATCAGCCCCAGCATTTT,CAWSTTYSNQPQHF
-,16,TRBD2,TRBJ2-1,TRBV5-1,TGCGCCAGCAGCGGGGGACTAGCGAGCGCAGGGAATGAGCAGTTCTTC,CASSGGLASAGNEQFF